This TCR beta chain comes out of a study of tumor and adjacent non-tumor tissue in lung cancer (dated by TCRdb to the late 2010s). Regarding the study in general: Of the cohort, 11 to 12 patients had adenocarcinoma, 2 had squamous cell carcinoma and 1 had small cell lung cancer. TCRbeta CDR3 sequencing was performed on a few dozen paired specimens, with one tumor sample and one normal lung sample collected per patient. The roughly 15 enrolled patients, of whom around 10 were men and 5 were women, were aged roughly 31 to 85 years and were diagnosed with TNM stage I to III disease. Sequencing generated a total of more than 100 million productive TCRbeta reads, averaging about 4.2 million reads per sample. Using bulk TCRbeta repertoires from roughly 14 lung cancer patients, the study set lung tumor tissue side by side with matched distant non-tumor lung tissue. General conclusions and limits of the study: Significantly higher TCR diversity (inverse Simpson) was observed in tumor tissue than in normal lung tissue (approximately 400 vs 170, P = 0.0075, Mann-Whitney U test). A significantly larger cumulative share of the repertoire was made up by the top 100 clones in normal lung than in tumor tissue. The cohort had only 15 patients, and the authors noted that larger samples and more detailed clinical data are needed. The sequencing platform is not named in the methods, and unique molecular identifiers are not mentioned. Significantly higher TCR diversity was found in younger patients, and higher tumor TCR diversity was associated with shorter overall and disease-free survival. Because peripheral blood was not sequenced, blood TCRbeta repertoires in the lung cancer patients of the study were not examined.

This clonotype was recorded a few times. No antigen is known for it. This may come from a read error, since a much larger clone is one base off. Library prep was done by multiplex PCR. Sequencing was performed on an Illumina HiSeq 2500. TCRbeta libraries were constructed through three rounds of nested PCR with primers (Table S4) according to protocols adapted from ARM-PCR. PCR products of 200-500 bp were gel-excised and purified with the QIAquick gel extraction kit before sequencing. The paper's data handling went like this. Trimmomatic was used to clean the reads, FLASH merged the cleaned reads into complete CDR3 sequences, and MiTCR assigned the sequences to V(D)J germline segments. VDJtools was used to compute clonal diversity as the inverse Simpson's index. In-frame sequences without a premature stop codon were defined as productive reads. TCRdb ran its own pipeline on the public reads, namely fastp trimming at Q25 and MiXCR clone calling, and kept in-frame beta chains. Rows with a matching CDR3 protein are joined into one entry that keeps the most common DNA and genes. For this entry, the V and J calls and clone size follow TCRdb and not the study's own pipeline. In all, the sample holds about 100,000 distinct CDR3 sequences, and approximately 60% of those were seen once. In total, the top ten clones hold less than 20% of the sample.

For CDR1 and CDR2, the germline V gene (reference sequence) lists DFQATT and SNEGSKA. The CDR3 numbers 15 residues from cysteine through phenylalanine. This entry keeps only the CDR3 DNA: 45 bases, framed from base 1. The junction shows trimming of 4 bases on V and 3 bases on J, plus 16 bases between the germline ends. RNA was isolated from bulk unsorted tissue, and RNA quality was assessed with a NanoDrop ND-1000 and an Agilent 2100. Normal lung samples were distant non-tumor tissue taken more than 3 cm from the tumor edge. Newly diagnosed lung cancer patients without prior chemotherapy who had been admitted for thoracic surgery in China between August and November 2014 were enrolled as donors. Patients who had received previous radiotherapy or chemotherapy, or who had another concurrent cancer, were excluded from the study. Pieces of surgical tissue measuring about 1-2 cm3 were kept in RNAlater solution and held at -80 degrees C until needed.

The rearranged chain carries TRBV20-1 and TRBJ1-5, with an unclear D gene assignment. Sequenced: distant non-tumor lung tissue. The sequence was collected from a man aged 25-45 years with non-small cell lung cancer. The nucleotide sequence is given as TGCAGTGCTATAGATTTCGGGGAAATCAATCAGCCCCAGCATTTT. Translated, it gives CSAIDFGEINQPQHF.